This T cell receptor (beta chain) appears in the sequencing data of a study of T cells in localized non-small cell lung cancer. Only in-frame clones appear in the TCRdb table, and some are missing; sequencing was by immunoSEQ multiplex PCR. This sample carries some 85,000 clones, 80% of them seen once, and the ten largest clones take 15% to 20%. Looked up from germline, CDR1 is SGHRS and CDR2 is YFSETQ. CDR3 size: 16 residues. Trimming shortened V by 4 bases and J by 5 bases, and 19 bases separated the two germline ends. The chain is built from TRBV5-1 and TRBJ2-1, with TRBD2 as a possible D gene (7 bases). The starting material was PBMCs, obtained before any cancer treatment. The clonotype was recovered from a man aged 35-75 years with stage II squamous cell lung carcinoma. The CDR3 DNA reads as TGCGCCAGCAGCCCCCGGGGTGGGGGGGCCAACAATGAGCAGTTCTTC. Protein: CASSPRGGGANNEQFF.